The sequence of this T cell receptor beta chain was determined in a study of technical replicates of blood from several donors (dated by TCRdb to 2017 to 2019). The library was produced with the immunoSEQ multiplex PCR assay. What TCRdb holds here is the immuneACCESS table cut down to in-frame rearrangements. Part of the clones is not present; checked against another copy, under half of the missing clones reflect an unresolved V gene, and the others are unexplained. For this sample the table gives tens of thousands of clones, of which 85% to 95% were detected only once. 4.2% of the sample lies in the top ten. The trim is 2 bases for V and 14 bases for J, with a gap of 14 bases between the germline ends. From cysteine to phenylalanine, the CDR3 is 12 amino acids long. Of all the DNA, just the CDR3 is kept, 36 bases in frame from base 1. CDR1 and CDR2 were assigned from the germline V gene as SGHDT and YYEEEE.

Concerning this clone: Its antigen is not yet known. Base-call qualities are not available, and no considerably larger clone is one nucleotide away.

This TCR came from a human donor in good health. Some clones in this sample may be carry-over from other donors' samples. Input material: PBMCs. This sequence uses TRBV5-6 and TRBJ2-4; a weak D assignment points to TRBD1 (6 bases agree). CDR3 region: CASSFTRSGEYF. The nucleotides are TGTGCCAGCAGCTTCACCCGGTCAGGGGAGTACTTC.